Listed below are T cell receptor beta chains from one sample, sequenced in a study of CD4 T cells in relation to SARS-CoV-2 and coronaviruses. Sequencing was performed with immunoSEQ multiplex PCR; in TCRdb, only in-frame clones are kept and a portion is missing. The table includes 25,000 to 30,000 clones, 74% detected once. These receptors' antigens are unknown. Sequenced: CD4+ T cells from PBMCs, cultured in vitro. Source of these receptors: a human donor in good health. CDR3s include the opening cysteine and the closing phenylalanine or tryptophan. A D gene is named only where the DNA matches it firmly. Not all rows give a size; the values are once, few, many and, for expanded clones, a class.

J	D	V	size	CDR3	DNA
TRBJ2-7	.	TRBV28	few	CASSLARDEQYF	TGTGCCAGCAGTTTAGCTAGGGACGAGCAGTACTTC
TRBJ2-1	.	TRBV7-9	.	CASSPRGSGLGEQFF	TGTGCCAGCAGCCCCCGGGGGAGCGGGTTGGGTGAGCAGTTCTTC
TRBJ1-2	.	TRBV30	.	CAWSVPEDGGYTF	TGTGCCTGGAGTGTACCCGAGGACGGTGGCTACACCTTC
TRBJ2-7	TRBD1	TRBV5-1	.	CASSRGGRDKKSEQYF	TGCGCCAGCAGCCGAGGGGGCCGTGACAAAAAGTCCGAGCAGTACTTC
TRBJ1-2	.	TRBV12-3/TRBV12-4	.	CASSLDRNYGYTF	TGTGCCAGCAGTTTAGACAGGAACTATGGCTACACCTTC
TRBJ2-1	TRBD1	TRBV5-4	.	CASSPKGQRYNEQFF	TGTGCCAGCAGCCCCAAGGGACAGAGATACAATGAGCAGTTCTTC
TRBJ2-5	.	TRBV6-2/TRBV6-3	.	CASSNPVPGRQETQYF	TGTGCCAGCAGTAATCCCGTCCCCGGGAGACAAGAGACCCAGTACTTC
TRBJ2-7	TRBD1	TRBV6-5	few	CASRDQGAGSYEQYF	TGTGCCAGCAGAGACCAGGGGGCTGGTTCCTACGAGCAGTACTTC
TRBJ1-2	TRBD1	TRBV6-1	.	CASSEAPGQIYGYTF	TGTGCCAGCAGTGAAGCCCCGGGACAGATCTATGGCTACACCTTC
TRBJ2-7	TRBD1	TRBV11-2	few	CASSPRDRPHYEQYF	TGTGCCAGCAGCCCTCGGGACAGGCCCCACTACGAGCAGTACTTC
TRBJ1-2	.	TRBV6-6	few	CASSYSGGYGYTF	TGTGCCAGCAGTTACTCAGGGGGCTATGGCTACACCTTC
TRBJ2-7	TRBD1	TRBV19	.	CASSSRQGAIEQYF	TGTGCCAGTAGTTCGCGTCAGGGGGCAATCGAGCAGTACTTC
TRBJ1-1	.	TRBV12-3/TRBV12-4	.	CASSRERSEAFF	TGTGCCAGCAGCCGAGAAAGGTCTGAAGCTTTCTTT
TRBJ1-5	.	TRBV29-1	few	CSVAEGGGRNQPQHF	TGCAGCGTTGCGGAGGGAGGAGGGCGCAATCAGCCCCAGCATTTT
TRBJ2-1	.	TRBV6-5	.	CASSYSDSVYNEQFF	TGTGCCAGCAGTTACTCGGACTCGGTCTACAATGAGCAGTTCTTC
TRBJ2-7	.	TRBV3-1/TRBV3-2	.	CASRERSREDWDEQYF	TGTGCCAGCAGAGAAAGGTCGAGGGAAGATTGGGACGAGCAGTACTTC
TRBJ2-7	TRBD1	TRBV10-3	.	CAIRPQGTGNYEQYF	TGTGCCATCAGACCTCAAGGGACAGGTAACTACGAGCAGTACTTC
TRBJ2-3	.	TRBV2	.	CASSELDSSTDTQYF	TGTGCCAGCAGTGAATTGGACTCTAGCACAGATACGCAGTATTTT
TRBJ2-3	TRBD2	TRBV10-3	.	CAIRWTSEADTQYF	TGTGCCATCAGATGGACTAGCGAGGCAGATACGCAGTATTTT
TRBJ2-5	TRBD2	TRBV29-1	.	CSVTSGGSGTQYF	TGCAGCGTGACTAGCGGGGGGTCGGGAACCCAGTACTTC
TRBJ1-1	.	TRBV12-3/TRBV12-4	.	CASSFEGEAFF	TGTGCCAGCAGTTTTGAGGGGGAAGCTTTCTTT
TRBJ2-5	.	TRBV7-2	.	CASSLVGGRQETQYF	TGTGCCAGCAGCTTAGTGGGTGGCAGACAAGAGACCCAGTACTTC